This T cell receptor beta chain was found in a study of spatial heterogeneity in lung cancer. CDR1 SGHTA and CDR2 FQGTGA come from the germline V gene. The junction had 4 bases not matched to a gene; V was cut back by 5 bases and J by 5 bases. The CDR3 covers 13 residues. Described time point: sample taken at primary tumor resection. The donors, roughly 70 patients with untreated early-stage non-small cell lung cancer, provided the samples. From tumor, nontumor lung or frozen PBMC, whole RNA was taken unsorted for sequencing. Whole-study results and caveats: How many expanded intratumoral alpha and beta TCRs were present tracked the tumor mutation count, which was a count of nonsynonymous mutations. Approximate estimated coverage of tumor T cells amounted to around 6.3% for alpha and 11% to 15% for beta chains.

As for this clonotype: Its antigen remains unidentified.

Via MiXCR, TCRdb re-called the 5' RACE reads, giving one row per CDR3 protein. The table has some 5,000 distinct CDR3 sequences, about an eighth seen once; the top ten hold approximately 15%. The sequence was collected from a female donor with early-stage non-small cell lung cancer. V and J are TRBV7-3 and TRBJ2-5; 8 bases line up with TRBD1. The sequencing here drew on lung tumor tissue, taken at surgery. The CDR3 is CASSPWTGETQYF. The DNA for the CDR3 is TGTGCCAGCAGCCCTTGGACAGGGGAGACCCAGTACTTC.